This T cell receptor beta chain is drawn from a study of blood T cell repertoires in COVID-19. CDR3 length: 15 amino acids. J lost 3 bases, V lost 2 bases, and 7 bases had no gene match. Germline values: CDR1 SGDLS, CDR2 YYNGEE. Assay used: immunoSEQ multiplex PCR; TCRdb lists only in-frame clones, some missing. The table includes about 150,000 clones, roughly four fifths detected once. The sample taken for sequencing was peripheral blood. The TCR was taken from a human donor with acute or convalescent COVID-19. The donor label of this sample is uncertain. The chain carries TRBV9 and TRBJ2-5; 7 bases are a match to TRBD2. The CDR3 loop is CASSVSVGTKETQYF. The CDR3 nucleotides are TGTGCCAGCAGCGTCTCTGTCGGGACTAAAGAGACCCAGTACTTC.